This note documents a single TCR beta chain sequence. The CDR3 extends over 15 amino acids. Germline trimming cut 5 bases from V and 6 bases from J; bases unmatched to any gene: 9. Germline lookup yields CDR1 LGHNT and CDR2 FRNRAP. Clones were read by immunoSEQ multiplex PCR, and TCRdb kept only the in-frame ones, dropping some. The table lists approximately 60,000 clones, around three quarters of them singletons. This entry comes from a study of blood T cell repertoires in COVID-19. The TCR was taken from a man aged 55 to 70 with acute or convalescent COVID-19. Sequencing was performed on peripheral blood. This rearrangement joins TRBV12-5 to TRBJ2-1, with 8 bases fitting TRBD1. The CDR3 DNA sequence: TGTGCTAGTGGTCCCACGGGACAGGTAATCAATGAGCAGTTCTTC. Protein sequence: CASGPTGQVINEQFF.